The 21 T cell receptor beta chains reported below all come from one sample, sequenced in a study of early T cells in non-severe SARS-CoV-2 infection. In TCRdb, the 5' RACE reads were re-called with MiXCR into one record per CDR3 protein. The sample consists of approximately 69,000 distinct CDR3 sequences, roughly 11% of them appearing once. This material consisted of whole blood, taken at baseline. The source is an adult who was a healthcare worker with PCR-confirmed SARS-CoV-2 infection or an uninfected control (not recorded which).

To note about this clonotype: A read error may account for a junction end that differs from germline. The rearrangement joins TRBV12-3 or TRBV12-4 to TRBJ2-2; D possibly corresponds to TRBD2 (5 bases). The CDR3 is 16 amino acids. CDR3 in DNA: TGTGCCAGCAGTTTAGCGCCCCGGCGGGTGACCGGGAAGCTGTTTTTT. As protein: CASSLAPRRVTGKLFF.

In this sample, this clonotype turned up many times. The chain employs TRBV6-4 and TRBJ1-2; maybe TRBD1 (5 bases). The CDR3 runs 14 residues. Trimming took off 2 bases at V and 1 base at J, with 8 bases between the two ends. Per germline, CDR1 MRHNA and CDR2 SNTAGT. CDR3 nucleotide sequence: TGTGCCAGCAGTGACGGGGCTAATAACTATGGCTACACCTTC. Translation gives CASSDGANNYGYTF.

This clonotype appeared many times. V gene TRBV29-1 combines with J gene TRBJ2-1; no firm D call. The CDR3 contains 13 residues. Germline values: CDR1 SQVTM, CDR2 ANQGSEA. V was trimmed by 6 bases and J by 0 bases, leaving 9 bases between them. This chain's CDR3 is CSVQISSYNEQFF. The CDR3 nucleotides are TGCAGCGTCCAGATAAGCTCCTACAATGAGCAGTTCTTC.

This clonotype appeared many times. The chain links TRBV3-1 to TRBJ2-2, with 15 nucleotides matching TRBD2. Looked up from germline, CDR1 is LGHDT and CDR2 is YNNKEL (reference sequence). The V gene end was trimmed by 0 bases and the J gene end by 3 bases; junction bases not matched to a gene: 5. The CDR3 loop spans 19 amino acids. CDR3 nucleotides: TGTGCCAGCAGCCAAGATGGGACTAGCGGGGGGCCCTACACCGGGGAGCTGTTTTTT. Protein sequence: CASSQDGTSGGPYTGELFF. Looking up the rest from reference TRBV3-1 and TRBJ2-2 gives the full variable domain: DTAVSQTPKYLVTQMGNDKSIKCEQNLGHDTMYWYKQDSKKFLKIMFSYNNKELIINETVPNRFSPKSPDKAHLNLHINSLELGDSAVYFCASSQDGTSGGPYTGELFFGEGSRLTVL.

The gene calls are TRBV27 and TRBJ2-7; 9 bases agree with TRBD1. The trim removed 4 bases at V and 4 bases at J, leaving 8 bases unmatched. The CDR3 loop spans 15 amino acids. The germline V gene encodes CDR1 MNHEY and CDR2 SMNVEV (reference sequence). The CDR3 nucleotides read TGTGCCAGCAGTTCATGGACAGGGGTTGGGTACGAGCAGTACTTC. Translation gives CASSSWTGVGYEQYF.

This clonotype has a handful of counts. The chain couples TRBV6-5 to TRBJ1-3; no definite D call. The CDR3 covers 14 residues. Germline CDR1 reads MNHEY; CDR2 reads SVGAGI. V dropped 5 bases and J dropped 0 bases, with 8 bases sitting between them. The CDR3 loop reads CASSLLGSGNTIYF. In nucleotides, the CDR3 is TGTGCCAGCAGTCTACTGGGCTCTGGAAACACCATATATTTT.

This clonotype was detected only a few times. At one of its ends the junction is not consistent with the germline gene, which may arise from a read error. V is TRBV11-2 and J is TRBJ1-5; the D gene is possibly TRBD1 (5 bases). The V gene's germline CDR1 is SGHAT and CDR2 FQNNGV. This CDR3 spans 13 amino acids. The CDR3 region has the DNA TGTGCCGGCAGCATCAGGGAATATCAGCCCCAGCATTTT. This codes for CAGSIREYQPQHF.

This clonotype has at least ten counts. CDR3 loop: CASSPFTRYNEQFF. The CDR3, as DNA: TGTGCCAGCAGCCCTTTCACCCGTTACAATGAGCAGTTCTTC. The genes are TRBV14 and TRBJ2-1; D gene uncertain. The CDR3 length is 14 residues. Germline assignment: CDR1 SGHDN and CDR2 FVKESK. Trimming took 4 bases from V and 4 from J, leaving 11 bases between them.

CDR3 loop: CASQDSSADTQYF. CDR3 DNA: TGTGCCAGTCAAGACTCTAGCGCCGATACGCAGTATTTT. This chain uses TRBV19 with TRBJ2-3; D possibly corresponds to TRBD2 (6 bases). With 8 bases removed from V and 6 bases from J, the gap between germline ends came to 15 bases. The CDR3 consists of 13 residues. Germline values: CDR1 LNHDA, CDR2 SQIVND (reference sequence).

The chain uses TRBV12-3 or TRBV12-4 and TRBJ2-1; 9 bases agree with TRBD2. The CDR3 runs 15 residues. With V trimmed by 7 bases and J by 1 base, 5 bases remained unmatched. The CDR3 bases are TGTGCCAGCACCCCCAGCGGGAGGTCCTACAATGAGCAGTTCTTC. Translation: CASTPSGRSYNEQFF.

This clonotype was seen a few times. This sequence joins TRBV6-4 and TRBJ1-2; 9 positions match TRBD1. V lost 4 bases, J lost 6 bases, and 12 bases stayed unmatched. Germline V lookup: CDR1 MRHNA, CDR2 SNTAGT. The CDR3 has 16 residues. CDR3: CASSAIPFTGGDGYTF. CDR3 DNA sequence: TGTGCCAGCAGTGCAATACCCTTTACAGGGGGCGATGGCTACACCTTC.

At least ten counts were recorded for this clonotype. The chain is built from TRBV15 and TRBJ2-5; TRBD1 agrees at 9 bases. Trimming cost V 5 bases and J 6 bases; bases outside gene matches: 7. Germline CDR1 and CDR2: LNHNV and YYDKDF (reference sequence). There are 14 residues in the CDR3. In DNA, the CDR3 is TGTGCCACCAGCCTGGACAGGGGTACCAAGACCCAGTACTTC. Its translation is CATSLDRGTKTQYF.

The chain carries TRBV20-1 and TRBJ2-1, with 8 bases lining up with TRBD2. The CDR3 sequence is 16 residues long. Germline CDR1 reads DFQATT; CDR2 reads SNEGSKA (reference sequence). J was trimmed by 0 bases and V by 2 bases; bases with no gene match: 6. In DNA, the CDR3 is TGCAGTGCTAGACTGGCGGGGGGCAGCTCCTACAATGAGCAGTTCTTC. It codes for CSARLAGGSSYNEQFF.

This clonotype was seen repeatedly, ten times or more. This chain connects TRBV2 to TRBJ2-6; D remains unclear. Germline CDR1 reads SNHLY; CDR2 reads FYNNEI. V lost 0 bases to trimming and J lost 2 bases, with 5 bases between them. The CDR3 runs to 15 residues. The CDR3 nucleotides read TGTGCCAGCAGTGAAGCAGGGACTGGGGCCAACGTCCTGACTTTC. Translated, it gives CASSEAGTGANVLTF.

This clonotype occurred a few times. The V gene is TRBV6-6, the J gene TRBJ1-3; 8 bases are a match to TRBD1. Germline-derived CDR1 and CDR2 are MNHNY and SVGAGI (reference sequence). J gave up 4 bases and V 6 bases, and 5 bases lay outside the gene matches. CDR3 length: 14 amino acids. CDR3 residues: CASRTDRAGNTIYF. The CDR3 bases are TGTGCCAGCAGAACGGACAGGGCAGGAAACACCATATATTTT.

This clonotype was recorded many times. The V gene is TRBV5-1, the J gene TRBJ1-4, with TRBD1 as a possible D gene (5 bases). The germline gives CDR1 SGHRS, CDR2 YFSETQ. The CDR3 has 14 amino acids. Trimming cost V 3 bases and J 8 bases, with 14 bases left between them. The DNA for the CDR3 is TGCGCCAGCAGCTCGGAGGGGTTACGGGAAAAACTGTTTTTT. Translated, it gives CASSSEGLREKLFF.

V usage is TRBV4-2 and J usage is TRBJ1-1; the D gene is possibly TRBD1 (6 bases). With 0 bases removed from V and 7 bases from J, the gap between germline ends came to 12 bases. Germline lookup yields CDR1 LGHNA and CDR2 YNFKEQ. The CDR3 runs 14 residues. The CDR3 DNA reads TGTGCCAGCAGCCAAGACTGGGGGCGGAATGAAGCTTTCTTT. It codes for CASSQDWGRNEAFF.

This clonotype came up a few times. In DNA, the CDR3 is TGTGCCAGCAGCCATGGGACTAGCGGGGCCCAAGACCCCTACGAGCAGTACTTC. This codes for CASSHGTSGAQDPYEQYF. The rearrangement uses TRBV6-5 and TRBJ2-7; 13 nucleotides align to TRBD2. The CDR3 length is 18 residues. With 6 bases clipped from V and 2 bases from J, the junction kept 13 bases outside the gene matches. The germline gives CDR1 MNHEY, CDR2 SVGAGI.

In this sample, this clonotype turned up many times. The V and J genes are TRBV11-2 and TRBJ2-7; 7 bases are a match to TRBD1. The ends lost 5 bases at V and 5 bases at J; junction bases unmatched: 12. CDR1 SGHAT and CDR2 FQNNGV come from the germline V gene. CDR3 size: 15 residues. CDR3 residues: CASSQIRGGQNEQYF. The CDR3 nucleotides read TGTGCCAGCAGCCAAATTCGAGGGGGCCAGAACGAGCAGTACTTC.

In this sample, this clonotype turned up a few times. V and J are TRBV5-1 and TRBJ2-7, with D possibly being TRBD2 (5 bases). This CDR3 is 12 amino acids long. Germline assignment: CDR1 SGHRS and CDR2 YFSETQ. Trimming pared 5 bases from V and 6 bases from J, leaving 12 bases between. CDR3 in amino acids: CASSEPGGEQYF. CDR3 nucleotides: TGCGCCAGCAGTGAACCCGGAGGCGAGCAGTACTTC.

This clonotype was found many times. The chain's CDR3 is CASSLAPGAGNTIYF. The CDR3 nucleotides read TGTGCCAGCAGCTTAGCGCCGGGGGCTGGAAACACCATATATTTT. The chain recombines TRBV7-6 with TRBJ1-3, with TRBD1 as a possible D gene (5 bases). CDR3 size: 15 residues. Trimming removed 0 bases from V and 2 bases from J, with 8 bases in between. Germline V gene lookup returns CDR1 SGHVS and CDR2 FNYEAQ. The full variable domain, completed using reference TRBV7-6 and TRBJ1-3, is GAGVSQSPRYKVTKRGQDVALRCDPISGHVSLYWYRQALGQGPEFLTYFNYEAQQDKSGLPNDRFSAERPEGSISTLTIQRTEQRDSAMYRCASSLAPGAGNTIYFGEGSWLTVV.